Below, 21 T cell receptor beta chains from the same sample are listed, as sequenced in a study of OX40 agonist ivuxolimab in advanced cancers. Using immunoSEQ multiplex PCR, the repertoire was profiled, and TCRdb retains in-frame clones only, with some absent. The sample has 60,000 or so clones, roughly 84% seen once; the top ten hold about 4.8%. The sample in question was CD4+ or CD8+ T cells sorted from blood, obtained in a trial of the OX40 agonist ivuxolimab. These receptors all stem from an adult with an advanced solid tumor such as melanoma, head and neck, liver or kidney cancer.

The chain joins TRBV29-1 to TRBJ2-6; D gene uncertain. The V end was cut by 4 bases, the J end by 4 bases, with 5 bases between. CDR1 is SQVTM, CDR2 ANQGSEA, per germline. The CDR3 sequence is 12 residues long. The CDR3 loop reads CSVVRGANVLTF. CDR3 nucleotides: TGCAGCGTTGTAAGGGGGGCCAACGTCCTGACTTTC.

V and J are TRBV28 and TRBJ2-5, with 15 bases identical to TRBD2. The CDR3 totals 15 residues. The germline CDR1 and CDR2 sequences are MDHEN and SYDVKM. With 8 bases clipped from V and 11 bases from J, the junction kept 12 bases outside the gene matches. CDR3 coding DNA: TGTGCCAGCGGCGGGACTAGCGGGAGGCCGGGGGAGCAGTACTTC. Translation gives CASGGTSGRPGEQYF.

The chain recombines TRBV6-5 with TRBJ2-7; the D call may be TRBD1 or TRBD2 (5 bases each). The germline V gene encodes CDR1 MNHEY and CDR2 SVGAGI. The ends were cut back, 0 bases at V and 2 bases at J, with 8 bases in the middle. This CDR3 is built from 14 residues. CDR3 sequence (DNA): TGTGCCAGCAGTTACTCCGGGGCAGCCTACGAGCAGTACTTC. Protein: CASSYSGAAYEQYF.

The rearrangement joins TRBV6-5 to TRBJ1-6, with a possible D match to TRBD1 (5 bases). This CDR3 contains 15 residues. V was shortened by 0 bases and J by 12 bases, with 15 bases between the two germline ends. The germline gives CDR1 MNHEY, CDR2 SVGAGI. The CDR3 bases are TGTGCCAGCAGTTACTCGAGGGACCCGCGGCAACCCCTCCACTTT. Its protein product is CASSYSRDPRQPLHF.

J is TRBJ2-1 and V is TRBV6-5; D unresolved. CDR3 length: 13 residues. Trimming cost V 6 bases and J 9 bases, with 15 bases left between them. Germline CDR1 is MNHEY and CDR2 is SVGAGI. The DNA of the CDR3 is TGTGCCAGCAGCTCCGACATACCCGGTGAGCAGTTCTTC. This translates into CASSSDIPGEQFF.

The count of this clone is one. CDR3 residues: CASIYEAGTNSPLHF. Here the CDR3 DNA reads TGTGCCAGCATTTATGAGGCCGGGACAAATTCACCCCTCCACTTT. The chain is built from TRBV6-1 and TRBJ1-6; D possibly corresponds to TRBD1 (6 bases). Trimming took off 7 bases at V and 7 bases at J, with 17 bases between the two ends. This CDR3 is 15 amino acids long. Per germline, CDR1 MNHNS and CDR2 SASEGT.

This clone was picked up a small number of times. The chain employs TRBV29-1 and TRBJ1-1, with D hard to call. The CDR3 contains 14 residues. From germline, CDR1 is SQVTM and CDR2 ANQGSEA. Between the trimmed V and J ends, which lost 2 bases and 4 bases, there was a span of 14 bases. The CDR3 loop reads CSVERKAGATEAFF. The CDR3 nucleotides are TGCAGCGTTGAAAGGAAGGCCGGCGCCACTGAAGCTTTCTTT. The complete variable domain, with remaining parts taken from reference TRBV29-1 and TRBJ1-1, reads SAVISQKPSRDICQRGTSLTIQCQVDSQVTMMFWYRQQPGQSLTLIATANQGSEATYESGFVIDKFPISRPNLTFSTLTVSNMSPEDSSIYLCSVERKAGATEAFFGQGTRLTVV.

V and J are TRBV6-5 and TRBJ2-7; D is undetermined. CDR1 MNHEY and CDR2 SVGAGI come from the germline V gene. V dropped 0 bases and J dropped 7 bases, with 10 bases sitting between them. This CDR3 contains 13 residues. CDR3: CASSYSGLEEQYF. CDR3 in DNA: TGTGCCAGCAGTTACTCTGGATTAGAAGAGCAGTACTTC.

V usage is TRBV5-5 and J usage is TRBJ2-7, with D maybe TRBD1 (6 bases). Trimming removed 0 bases at V and 2 bases at J, with 9 bases between. The CDR3 has 14 residues. Germline-derived CDR1 and CDR2 are SGHKS and YYEKEE (reference sequence). Here the CDR3 DNA reads TGTGCCAGCAGCTTGGCCAGGGGTACCTACGAGCAGTACTTC. Amino acids: CASSLARGTYEQYF.

V gene TRBV7-9 combines with J gene TRBJ1-2; 9 nucleotides line up with TRBD1. This CDR3 is built from 17 residues. The germline V gene has CDR1 SEHNR and CDR2 FQNEAQ (reference sequence). J was trimmed by 3 bases and V by 4 bases; bases with no gene match: 12. The CDR3: CASSSPGTGKRYYGYTF. CDR3 nucleotides: TGTGCCAGCAGCTCACCCGGGACAGGGAAGAGGTACTATGGCTACACCTTC.

The gene calls are TRBV28 and TRBJ2-7; 12 nucleotides align to TRBD1. This CDR3 is 15 amino acids long. Germline V gene sequence: CDR1 MDHEN, CDR2 SYDVKM. Unmatched junction bases numbered 11, after V lost 7 bases and J lost 7 bases. The CDR3 DNA sequence: TGTGCCAGCACCGGGACAGGGGGCGCCCAATGGGAGCAGTACTTC. Translation: CASTGTGGAQWEQYF.

The genes are TRBV5-1 and TRBJ2-3, with D perhaps given as TRBD1 or TRBD2 (6 bases each). Germline lookup yields CDR1 SGHRS and CDR2 YFSETQ. With 4 bases removed from V and 4 bases from J, the gap between germline ends came to 13 bases. CDR3 length equals 14 residues. The CDR3 is CASSTRGPPDTQYF. The CDR3 region has the DNA TGCGCCAGCAGCACCCGGGGGCCCCCAGATACGCAGTATTTT. The complete variable domain, with remaining parts taken from reference TRBV5-1 and TRBJ2-3, reads KAGVTQTPRYLIKTRGQQVTLSCSPISGHRSVSWYQQTPGQGLQFLFEYFSETQRNKGNFPGRFSGRQFSNSRSEMNVSTLELGDSALYLCASSTRGPPDTQYFGPGTRLTVL.

This chain connects TRBV4-1 to TRBJ2-3, with 11 bases matching TRBD2. Looked up from germline, CDR1 is MGHRA and CDR2 is YSYEKL. The CDR3 length is 16 residues. V shed 1 base and J 3 bases; nucleotides not matched to a gene: 3. CDR3 loop: CASSQVPSGRTDTQYF. The DNA for the CDR3 is TGCGCCAGCAGCCAAGTCCCTAGCGGGAGGACAGATACGCAGTATTTT.

This chain connects TRBV7-9 to TRBJ1-2; D remains ambiguous. Germline V lookup: CDR1 SEHNR, CDR2 FQNEAQ (reference sequence). V lost 1 base to trimming and J lost 12 bases, with 12 bases between them. The CDR3 spans 12 residues. CDR3 DNA: TGTGCCAGCAGCTTAGTTATTAATGGAGACACCTTC. Protein product: CASSLVINGDTF.

The V and J genes are TRBV30 and TRBJ1-3, with D possibly matching TRBD1 (5 bases). Trimming took off 1 base at V and 6 bases at J, with 13 bases between the two ends. Germline V lookup: CDR1 GTSNPN, CDR2 SVGIG (reference sequence). The CDR3 has 14 amino acids. The DNA for the CDR3 is TGTGCCTGGAGTGGGCAGGGTTCGGAAAACACCATATATTTT. Encoded protein: CAWSGQGSENTIYF.

This clone was counted only a few times. The chain links TRBV19 to TRBJ2-2, with D uncertain. V dropped 5 bases and J dropped 5 bases, with 15 bases sitting between them. The CDR3 is 15 amino acids. Germline V lookup: CDR1 LNHDA, CDR2 SQIVND (reference sequence). The CDR3 DNA reads as TGTGCCAGTAGTTCCCGGGTGGAAGGAACCGGGGAGCTGTTTTTT. Amino acids: CASSSRVEGTGELFF.

The rearrangement joins TRBV5-1 to TRBJ2-2; no clear D gene. V lost 0 bases to trimming and J lost 6 bases, with 9 bases between them. CDR3 length: 14 residues. Germline lookup yields CDR1 SGHRS and CDR2 YFSETQ. CDR3 sequence (DNA): TGCGCCAGCAGCTTGGCAGTACAGTCCGGGGAGCTGTTTTTT. Protein sequence: CASSLAVQSGELFF.

This clone was recorded only once. CDR3 DNA: TGCAGCGTTGAAGATGTTGGCACAGATACGCAGTATTTT. Translation: CSVEDVGTDTQYF. The genes are TRBV29-1 and TRBJ2-3; D is uncertain. Trimming pared 0 bases from V and 1 base from J, leaving 5 bases between. This CDR3 has 13 residues. Germline V gives CDR1 SQVTM, CDR2 ANQGSEA.

The gene calls are TRBV5-1 and TRBJ2-2; 8 nucleotides agree with TRBD1. Germline V gives CDR1 SGHRS, CDR2 YFSETQ. With 3 bases clipped from V and 3 bases from J, the junction kept 10 bases outside the gene matches. CDR3 length equals 17 residues. DNA for the CDR3: TGCGCCAGCAGCTACACCCAGGGGGCGCGGGACACCGGGGAGCTGTTTTTT. This encodes CASSYTQGARDTGELFF.

The chain links TRBV10-3 to TRBJ2-5; 7 bases map to TRBD2. CDR3 length equals 14 residues. CDR1 is ENHRY and CDR2 is SYGVKD in the germline V gene. J lost 3 bases, V lost 6 bases, and 7 bases had no gene match. The CDR3 DNA reads as TGTGCCATCAGGGAAGGGACTACTGAAGAGACCCAGTACTTC. Translation gives CAIREGTTEETQYF.

The count of this clone is one. The chain employs TRBV28 and TRBJ2-1; D uncertain. The CDR3 runs to 13 residues. Looked up from germline, CDR1 is MDHEN and CDR2 is SYDVKM. The germline V and J ends were trimmed by 7 bases and 8 bases, with 15 bases remaining between them. The CDR3 region has the DNA TGTGCCAGCAATGGAGAGAGTAGGGATGAGCAGTTCTTC. It translates to CASNGESRDEQFF.